This T cell receptor (beta chain) was sequenced in a study of cytomegalovirus exposure and HLA in healthy donors. Regarding the study as a whole: In a later analysis, across HLA loci, associated TCR counts were highest for DRB1, lowest for HLA-C.

CDR3 length: 16 residues. Germline lookup yields CDR1 MDHEN and CDR2 SYDVKM. V was trimmed by 6 bases and J by 3 bases, leaving 21 bases between them. Vbeta (60) and Jbeta (13) primers were used in the PCR. Libraries were prepared by immunoSEQ multiplex PCR; TCRdb keeps only in-frame clonotypes and omits some of them. The sample has about 170,000 clones, 80% to 90% seen once. Remarks on this clone: The antigen is not known.

This sequence was found in a woman between 18 and 29 years old in good health and CMV-seronegative. Sequenced sample: PBMCs. The chain employs TRBV28 and TRBJ2-7, with D perhaps matching TRBD2 (6 bases). CDR3 residues: CASSGPGGSGYYEQYF. CDR3 DNA: TGTGCCAGCAGCGGCCCAGGAGGGAGTGGGTACTACGAGCAGTACTTC.